The clone carrying this T cell receptor beta chain was detected a few times. These data originate in a study of long-term antiretroviral therapy in people with HIV. Survey level was the resolution at which the v3.0 immunoSEQ assay ran. The protocol was immunoSEQ multiplex PCR, while the TCRdb copy is restricted to in-frame clones and leaves out a portion. Of tens of thousands of clones listed, 81% are singletons. The CDR3 is made up of 15 amino acids. Germline V gene data show CDR1 as SEHNR and CDR2 as FQNEAQ (reference sequence). Losses at the gene ends were 5 bases for V and 3 bases for J; bases not matched to a gene: 6.

The sequencing used unsorted PBMCs, collected 1.5 years after starting antiretroviral therapy. The chain couples TRBV7-9 to TRBJ1-5; 8 bases line up with TRBD1. This receptor was identified in a young man with HIV. For the CDR3, the DNA is TGTGCCAGCAGCCCGACAGGGGACTACAATCAGCCCCAGCATTTT. Its translation: CASSPTGDYNQPQHF.